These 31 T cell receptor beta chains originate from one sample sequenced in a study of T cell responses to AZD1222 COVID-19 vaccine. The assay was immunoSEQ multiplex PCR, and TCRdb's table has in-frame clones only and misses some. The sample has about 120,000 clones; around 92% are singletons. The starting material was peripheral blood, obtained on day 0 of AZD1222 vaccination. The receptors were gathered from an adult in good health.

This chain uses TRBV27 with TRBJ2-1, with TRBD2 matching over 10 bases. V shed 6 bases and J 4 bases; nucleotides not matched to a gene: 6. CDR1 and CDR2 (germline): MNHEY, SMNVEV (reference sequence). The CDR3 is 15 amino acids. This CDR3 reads CASSPTGLAYNEQFF. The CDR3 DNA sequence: TGTGCCAGCAGCCCGACGGGACTAGCGTACAATGAGCAGTTCTTC.

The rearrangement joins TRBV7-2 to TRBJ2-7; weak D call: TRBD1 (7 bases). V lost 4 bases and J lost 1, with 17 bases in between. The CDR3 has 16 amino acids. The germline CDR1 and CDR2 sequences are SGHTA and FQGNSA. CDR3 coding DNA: TGTGCCAGCAGCTCAACCCTTGCAGGGGGGTCCTACGAGCAGTACTTC. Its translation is CASSSTLAGGSYEQYF.

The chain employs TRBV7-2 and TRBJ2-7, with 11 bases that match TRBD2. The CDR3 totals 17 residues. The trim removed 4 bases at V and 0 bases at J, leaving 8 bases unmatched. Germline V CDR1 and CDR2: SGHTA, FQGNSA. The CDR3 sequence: CASSYRTSGFSSYEQYF. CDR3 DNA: TGTGCCAGCAGCTACAGGACTAGCGGGTTTAGCTCCTACGAGCAGTACTTC.

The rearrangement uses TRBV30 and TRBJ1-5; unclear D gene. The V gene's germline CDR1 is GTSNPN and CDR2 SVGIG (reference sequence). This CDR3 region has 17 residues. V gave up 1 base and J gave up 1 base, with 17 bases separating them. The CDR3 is CAWSDPRTVGSNQPQHF. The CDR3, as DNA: TGTGCCTGGAGTGATCCGCGAACCGTAGGGAGCAATCAGCCCCAGCATTTT.

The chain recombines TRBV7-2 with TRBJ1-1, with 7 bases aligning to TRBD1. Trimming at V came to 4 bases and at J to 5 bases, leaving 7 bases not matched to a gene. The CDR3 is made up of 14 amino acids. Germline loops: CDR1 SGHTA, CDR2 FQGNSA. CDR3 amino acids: CASSSDRARTEAFF. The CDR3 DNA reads TGTGCCAGCAGCTCCGACAGGGCGAGGACTGAAGCTTTCTTT. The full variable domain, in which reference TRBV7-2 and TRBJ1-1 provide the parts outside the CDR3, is GAGVSQSPSNKVTEKGKDVELRCDPISGHTALYWYRQSLGQGLEFLIYFQGNSAPDKSGLPSDRFSAERTGGSVSTLTIQRTQQEDSAVYLCASSSDRARTEAFFGQGTRLTVV.

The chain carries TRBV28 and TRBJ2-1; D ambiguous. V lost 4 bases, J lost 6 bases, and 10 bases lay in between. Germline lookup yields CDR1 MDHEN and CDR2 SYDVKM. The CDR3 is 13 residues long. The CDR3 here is CASSSPQTNEQFF. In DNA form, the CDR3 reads TGTGCCAGCAGTTCCCCTCAGACCAATGAGCAGTTCTTC.

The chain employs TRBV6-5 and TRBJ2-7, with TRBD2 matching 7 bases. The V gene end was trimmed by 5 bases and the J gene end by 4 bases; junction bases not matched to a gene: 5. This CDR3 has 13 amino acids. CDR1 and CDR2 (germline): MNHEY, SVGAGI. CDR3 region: CASSHQAGYEQYF. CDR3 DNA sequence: TGTGCCAGCAGTCACCAAGCGGGGTACGAGCAGTACTTC.

The CDR3 is CAWSRQGGADTQYF. DNA for the CDR3: TGTGCCTGGAGTCGGCAGGGTGGCGCAGATACGCAGTATTTT. V gene TRBV30 combines with J gene TRBJ2-3, with D perhaps TRBD1 (5 bases). Germline CDR1 is GTSNPN and CDR2 is SVGIG (reference sequence). The CDR3 runs 14 residues. V was cut by 2 bases and J by 4 bases, with 13 bases left in between.

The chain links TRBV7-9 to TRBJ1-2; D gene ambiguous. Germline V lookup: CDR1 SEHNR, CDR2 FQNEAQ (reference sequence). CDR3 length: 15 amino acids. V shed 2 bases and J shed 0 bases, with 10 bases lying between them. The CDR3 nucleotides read TGTGCCAGCAGCTTACCGTACCAGGCTAACTATGGCTACACCTTC. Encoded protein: CASSLPYQANYGYTF.

CDR3 in DNA: TGTGCCATCAGTGAGTCGGTCACTGAAGCTTTCTTT. This codes for CAISESVTEAFF. The chain joins TRBV10-3 to TRBJ1-1; D gene uncertain. The CDR3 covers 12 residues. Germline assignment: CDR1 ENHRY and CDR2 SYGVKD. Trimming left V 0 bases short and J 4 bases short, with 3 bases between.

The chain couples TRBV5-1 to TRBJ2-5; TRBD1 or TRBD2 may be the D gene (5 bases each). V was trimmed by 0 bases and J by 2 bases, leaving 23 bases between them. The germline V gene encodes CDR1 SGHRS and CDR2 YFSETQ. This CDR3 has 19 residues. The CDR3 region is CASSLVRDLKGRQQETQYF. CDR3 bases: TGCGCCAGCAGCTTGGTACGGGACCTCAAGGGTCGACAGCAAGAGACCCAGTACTTC. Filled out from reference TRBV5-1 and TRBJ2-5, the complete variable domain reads KAGVTQTPRYLIKTRGQQVTLSCSPISGHRSVSWYQQTPGQGLQFLFEYFSETQRNKGNFPGRFSGRQFSNSRSEMNVSTLELGDSALYLCASSLVRDLKGRQQETQYFGPGTRLLVL.

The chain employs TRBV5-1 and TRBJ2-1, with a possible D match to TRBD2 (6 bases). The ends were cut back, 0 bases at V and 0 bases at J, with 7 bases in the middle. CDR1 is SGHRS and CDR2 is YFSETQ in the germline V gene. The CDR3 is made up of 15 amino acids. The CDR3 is CASSLVGSSYNEQFF. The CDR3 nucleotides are TGCGCCAGCAGCTTGGTCGGGAGCTCCTACAATGAGCAGTTCTTC.

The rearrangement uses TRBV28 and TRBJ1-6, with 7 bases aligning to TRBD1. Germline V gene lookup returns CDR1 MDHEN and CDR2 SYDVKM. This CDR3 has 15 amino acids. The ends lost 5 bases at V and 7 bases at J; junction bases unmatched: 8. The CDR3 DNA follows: TGTGCCAGCAGTCTACCGACAGGGCGAAATTCACCCCTCCACTTT. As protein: CASSLPTGRNSPLHF.

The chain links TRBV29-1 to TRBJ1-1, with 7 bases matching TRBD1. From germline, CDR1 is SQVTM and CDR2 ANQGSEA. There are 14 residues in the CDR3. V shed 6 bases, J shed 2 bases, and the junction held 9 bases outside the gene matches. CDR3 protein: CSVLPGTDNTEAFF. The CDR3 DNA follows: TGCAGCGTACTACCTGGGACAGATAACACTGAAGCTTTCTTT.

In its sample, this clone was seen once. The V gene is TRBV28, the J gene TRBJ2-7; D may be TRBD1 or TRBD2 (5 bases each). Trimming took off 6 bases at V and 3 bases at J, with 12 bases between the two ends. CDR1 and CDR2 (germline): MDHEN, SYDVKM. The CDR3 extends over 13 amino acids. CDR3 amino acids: CASRGEGLYEQYF. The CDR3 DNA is TGTGCCAGCAGAGGAGAGGGGCTCTACGAGCAGTACTTC.

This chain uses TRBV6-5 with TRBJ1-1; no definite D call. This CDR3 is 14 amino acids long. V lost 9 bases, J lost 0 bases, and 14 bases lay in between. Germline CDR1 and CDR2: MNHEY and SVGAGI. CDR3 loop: CASTSAVMNTEAFF. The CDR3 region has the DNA TGTGCCAGTACTAGCGCGGTAATGAACACTGAAGCTTTCTTT.

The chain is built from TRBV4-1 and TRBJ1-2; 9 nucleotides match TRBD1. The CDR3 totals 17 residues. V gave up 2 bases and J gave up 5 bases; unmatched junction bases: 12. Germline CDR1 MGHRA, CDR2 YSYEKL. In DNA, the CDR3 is TGCGCCAGCAGCCAACCTGGGGCGGGACAGGGCCATTATGGCTACACCTTC. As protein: CASSQPGAGQGHYGYTF.

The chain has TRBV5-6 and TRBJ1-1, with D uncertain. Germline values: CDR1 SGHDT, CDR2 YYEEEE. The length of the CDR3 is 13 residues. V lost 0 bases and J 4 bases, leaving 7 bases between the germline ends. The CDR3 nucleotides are TGTGCCAGCAGCTTGGCCGGTGCCACTGAAGCTTTCTTT. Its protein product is CASSLAGATEAFF.

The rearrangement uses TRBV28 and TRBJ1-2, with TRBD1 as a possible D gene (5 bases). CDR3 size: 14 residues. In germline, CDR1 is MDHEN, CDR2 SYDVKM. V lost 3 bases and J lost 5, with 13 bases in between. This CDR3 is CASSLGDSRYGYTF. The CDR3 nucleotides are TGTGCCAGCAGTTTGGGAGACAGCCGGTATGGCTACACCTTC.

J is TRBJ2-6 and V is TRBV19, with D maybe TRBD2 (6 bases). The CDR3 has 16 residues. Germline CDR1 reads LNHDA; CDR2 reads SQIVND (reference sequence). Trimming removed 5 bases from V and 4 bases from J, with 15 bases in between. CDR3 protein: CASSHGRGPGANVLTF. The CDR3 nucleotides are TGTGCCAGTAGTCATGGGCGGGGTCCCGGGGCCAACGTCCTGACTTTC.

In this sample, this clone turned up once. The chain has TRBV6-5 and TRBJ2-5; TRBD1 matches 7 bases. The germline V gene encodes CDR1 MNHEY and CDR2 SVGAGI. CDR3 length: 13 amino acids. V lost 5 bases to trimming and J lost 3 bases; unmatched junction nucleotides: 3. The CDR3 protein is CASSRQGEETQYF. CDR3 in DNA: TGTGCCAGCAGTCGACAGGGAGAAGAGACCCAGTACTTC.

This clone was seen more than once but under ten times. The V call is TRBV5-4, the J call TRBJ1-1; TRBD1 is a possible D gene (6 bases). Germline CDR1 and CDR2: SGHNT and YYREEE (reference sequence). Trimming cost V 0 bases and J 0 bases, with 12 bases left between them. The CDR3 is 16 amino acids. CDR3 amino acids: CASSLEGGILNTEAFF. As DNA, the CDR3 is TGTGCCAGCAGCTTGGAGGGGGGCATCTTGAACACTGAAGCTTTCTTT.

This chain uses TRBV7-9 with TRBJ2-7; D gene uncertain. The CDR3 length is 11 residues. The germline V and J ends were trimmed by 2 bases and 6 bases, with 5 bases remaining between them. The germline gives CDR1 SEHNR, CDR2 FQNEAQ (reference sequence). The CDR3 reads CASSLMSEQYF. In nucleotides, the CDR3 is TGTGCCAGCAGCTTAATGAGCGAGCAGTACTTC.

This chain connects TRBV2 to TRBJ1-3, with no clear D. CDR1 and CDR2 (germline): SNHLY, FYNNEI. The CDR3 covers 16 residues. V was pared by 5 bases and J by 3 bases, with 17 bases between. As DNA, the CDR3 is TGTGCCAGCAGTTTAGCCAGAACACTGGGTGGAAACACCATATATTTT. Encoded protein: CASSLARTLGGNTIYF.

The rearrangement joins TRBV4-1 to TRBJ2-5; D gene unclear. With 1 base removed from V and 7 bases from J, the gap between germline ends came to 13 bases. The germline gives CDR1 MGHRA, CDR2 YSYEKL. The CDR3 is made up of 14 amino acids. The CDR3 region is CASSQAHVIGTQYF. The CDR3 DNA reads TGCGCCAGCAGCCAAGCCCACGTGATAGGGACCCAGTACTTC.

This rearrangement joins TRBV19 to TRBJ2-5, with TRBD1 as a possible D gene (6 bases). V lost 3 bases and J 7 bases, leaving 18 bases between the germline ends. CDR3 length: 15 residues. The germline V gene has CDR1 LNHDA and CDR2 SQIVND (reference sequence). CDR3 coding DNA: TGTGCCAGTAGTATGTCATCAACAGGGCCAGGGACCCAGTACTTC. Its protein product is CASSMSSTGPGTQYF.

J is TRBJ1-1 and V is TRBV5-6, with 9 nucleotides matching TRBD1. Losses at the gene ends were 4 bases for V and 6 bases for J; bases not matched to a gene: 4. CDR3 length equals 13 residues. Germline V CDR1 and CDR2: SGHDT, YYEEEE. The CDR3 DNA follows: TGTGCCAGCAGCCCGGACAGGGGCGCTGAAGCTTTCTTT. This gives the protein CASSPDRGAEAFF.

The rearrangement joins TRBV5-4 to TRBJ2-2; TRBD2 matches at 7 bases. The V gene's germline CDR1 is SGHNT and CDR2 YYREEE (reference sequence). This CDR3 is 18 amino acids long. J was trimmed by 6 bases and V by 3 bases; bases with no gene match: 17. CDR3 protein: CASSSQTTSVGPPGELFF. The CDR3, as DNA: TGTGCCAGCAGCTCGCAGACCACTAGCGTCGGTCCTCCCGGGGAGCTGTTTTTT. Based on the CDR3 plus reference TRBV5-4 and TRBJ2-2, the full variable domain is ETGVTQSPTHLIKTRGQQVTLRCSSQSGHNTVSWYQQALGQGPQFIFQYYREEENGRGNFPPRFSGLQFPNYSSELNVNALELDDSALYLCASSSQTTSVGPPGELFFGEGSRLTVL.

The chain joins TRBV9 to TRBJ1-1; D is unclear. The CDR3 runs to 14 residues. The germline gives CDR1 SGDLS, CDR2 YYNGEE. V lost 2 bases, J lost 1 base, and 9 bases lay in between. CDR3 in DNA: TGTGCCAGCAGCGTGAATTGGGGGAACACTGAAGCTTTCTTT. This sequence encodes CASSVNWGNTEAFF. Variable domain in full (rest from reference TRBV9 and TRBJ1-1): DSGVTQTPKHLITATGQRVTLRCSPRSGDLSVYWYQQSLDQGLQFLIQYYNGEERAKGNILERFSAQQFPDLHSELNLSSLELGDSALYFCASSVNWGNTEAFFGQGTRLTVV.

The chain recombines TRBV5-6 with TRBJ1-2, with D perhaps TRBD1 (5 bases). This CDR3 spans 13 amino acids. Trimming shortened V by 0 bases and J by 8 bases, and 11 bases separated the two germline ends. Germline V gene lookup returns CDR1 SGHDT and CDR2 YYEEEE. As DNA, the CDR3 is TGTGCCAGCAGCTTGGGCAGGGTTAGGGGCTACACCTTC. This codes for CASSLGRVRGYTF.

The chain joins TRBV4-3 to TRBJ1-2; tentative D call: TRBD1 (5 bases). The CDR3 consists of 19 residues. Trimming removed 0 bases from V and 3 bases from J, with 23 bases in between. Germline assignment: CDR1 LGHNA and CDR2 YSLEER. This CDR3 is CASSQDWGPGRRYYYGYTF. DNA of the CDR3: TGCGCCAGCAGCCAAGATTGGGGCCCGGGGCGGAGATATTACTATGGCTACACCTTC.